This T cell receptor (delta chain) was sequenced in a study of delta chains in infants with herpesvirus infections (dated by TCRdb to the early 2020s). The study in broad terms: From birth, the study prospectively followed a Ugandan infant birth cohort to characterize gammadelta T cell responses to primary cytomegalovirus (CMV) infection. In infants who were infected with CMV after birth, the study searched for a public fetal Vdelta1/Vgamma8 gammadelta TCR clonotype. gammadelta TCRs were sequenced from PBMC obtained from around 17 CMV-infected infants (one congenitally infected) and roughly eight CMV-uninfected infants for whom sufficient sample was available. By approximate age, the infant blood samples fell into groups of 1.5, 4, 8 and 12 months. Belgian fetal and cord blood gammadelta TCR data that had been published previously were included solely for comparison and were not produced in this cohort. The paper as a whole reports these results and caveats: The public Vdelta1 clonotype appeared in 4 of 18 CMV-infected infants: three infected postnatally before 120 days of age, plus the congenitally infected infant. In CMV-uninfected infants, the public clonotype might still be present but below the detection limit. The authors acknowledged a small sample size and a lack of race- or environment-matched controls, because almost all Ugandans acquire CMV before adulthood. Within Vdelta1 cells, the frequency of the public clonotype appeared to be inversely correlated with age at infection and to decay rapidly, seemingly not persisting past roughly two months. The public clonotype was detected only at the first time point after infection and was not found in uninfected infants or in infants infected after 120 days.

The method was RT-PCR. To generate TCR cDNA, RNA from PBMC was reverse transcribed using SuperScript II together with primers specific for the gamma chain and the delta chain. cDNA was purified with AMPure XP beads, amplified, and indexed with Illumina adapters using the Nextera XT Index Kit. gammadelta TCR libraries were sequenced on an Illumina MiSeq with a V2 300-cycle kit. From the authors' description of their analysis: Using MiXCR v2.1.12, CDR3 sequences were assembled, and reads were mapped onto D, J and V genes obtained from GenBank. VDJtools v1.2.1 was used to perform repertoire analyses of the CDR3 clonotypes. Clonotypes were called again by TCRdb from the public reads via CATT, and duplicate nucleotide sequences were then merged into one entry. The V and J calls come from TCRdb's annotation, not from the publication. The sample records more than 2,000 delta-chain clones, 38% of which are singletons. The ten most abundant clones make up approximately 5% of the sample.

Comment on this clone: What antigen it recognizes has not been identified. Base qualities are not provided; no much larger clone lies one nucleotide away.

Infants were enrolled after their mothers, pregnant women receiving prenatal care in Kampala, Uganda, were recruited, and documentation of maternal HIV status was required. Home visits to families took place weekly, and collection of infant clinical information, oral swabs and peripheral blood began at 6 weeks of age and was repeated every 4 months after that. Blood was drawn into heparin tubes, and PBMC were separated by Ficoll-Paque density gradient centrifugation and then cryopreserved. Unmatched junction bases come to 5, with V trimmed by 2 bases and J by 0 bases. Based on the germline V gene, the CDR1 and CDR2 sequences are GEAIGNYY and EKD. Counted from cysteine to phenylalanine, this CDR3 has 19 amino acids. CDR3 DNA is the only sequence kept; it has 57 bases, read in frame from the first base.

The sample consisted of peripheral blood, taken at time point 4 of longitudinal follow-up. This TCR was sampled from a human donor who was a Ugandan infant, either HIV-exposed or HIV-unexposed (not recorded which). Rearrangement joined TRDV2 to TRDJ3, with TRDD3 identical over 11 junction bases. The CDR3 protein: CACDKVLGDSSWDTRQMFF. The nucleotide sequence reads as follows: TGTGCCTGTGACAAAGTACTGGGGGATAGCTCCTGGGACACCCGACAGATGTTTTTC.